Given below is one T cell receptor beta chain in context. What it binds is not known. This sample is drawn from a study of cytomegalovirus exposure and HLA in healthy donors. PCR was performed using 60 Vbeta and 13 Jbeta primers. Libraries were prepared by immunoSEQ multiplex PCR; TCRdb keeps only in-frame clonotypes and omits some of them. Of some 180,000 clones in the sample, 70% to 85% were seen once. Findings and caveats of the study: It was 160 or so TCR beta chains that were listed as cytomegalovirus-associated. Some highly shared sequence variants likely arose as a pipeline artifact.

The CDR3 contains 16 residues. Germline values: CDR1 LNHDA, CDR2 SQIVND (reference sequence). The V segment lost 1 base and the J segment 2 bases; nucleotides outside the gene matches: 5. The gene calls are TRBV19 and TRBJ2-3; 8 bases align to TRBD2. This clonotype was obtained from a man aged 18 to 29 in good health and CMV-seronegative. Sequenced: PBMCs. CDR3 DNA: TGTGCCAGTAGTATAGCAGGCGGGGGGACCACAGATACGCAGTATTTT. Residues: CASSIAGGGTTDTQYF.